What follows are 10 T cell receptor beta chains derived from one specimen sequenced in a study of blood T cells in healthy people across ages (dated by TCRdb to between 2015 and 2016). The receptor library was made with 5' RACE. Sequencing relied on an Illumina HiSeq 2500. A second PCR of about 6 to 11 cycles was performed with a sample-barcoded 5' primer and a J-beta primer mix. Using fastp at Q25 and MiXCR, TCRdb reprocessed the public reads and kept productive beta chains. Each entry merges the rows of one CDR3 protein and shows their most common DNA and genes. For this sample the table gives 1.5 million to 1.9 million distinct CDR3 sequences, of which approximately 39% were detected only once. The top ten constitute over 3.5% of the sample. Sequencing input: blood. Receptors were obtained from a woman aged 18-30 years in good health.

Of note for this clonotype: Germline and junction disagree at one end, which may indicate a read error. The rearrangement uses TRBV11-1 and TRBJ1-2, with D perhaps TRBD1 (6 bases). CDR3 length equals 15 residues. Germline CDR1 SGHAT, CDR2 FQDESV (reference sequence). CDR3 nucleotide sequence: TGTGCCAGCAGCTCACTAACAGGGCCCTACTATAGCTACACCTTC. Translation gives CASSSLTGPYYSYTF.

The chain carries TRBV7-3 and TRBJ2-3; D remains ambiguous. Germline V gene lookup returns CDR1 SGHTA and CDR2 FQGTGA. The CDR3 has 12 residues. V was cut by 5 bases and J by 8 bases, with 11 bases left in between. CDR3: CASSAPGATQYF. The CDR3 nucleotides are TGTGCCAGCAGCGCCCCAGGAGCTACGCAGTATTTT.

The chain joins TRBV25-1 to TRBJ2-1; possibly TRBD1 or TRBD2 for D (5 bases each). The germline V and J ends were trimmed by 2 bases and 3 bases, with 11 bases remaining between them. In germline, CDR1 is MGHDK, CDR2 SYGVNS. CDR3 length equals 15 residues. The CDR3 reads CASSEPGTHYNEQFF. CDR3 in DNA: TGTGCCAGCAGTGAACCTGGGACCCACTACAATGAGCAGTTCTTC.

This clonotype was seen once. The chain combines TRBV10-3 with TRBJ2-2; the match to TRBD1 covers 9 bases. Germline V gene data show CDR1 as ENHRY and CDR2 as SYGVKD. The CDR3 is 16 residues long. V trimming: 4 bases; J trimming: 8 bases; junction bases outside the gene matches: 11. The CDR3: CAISAPGTGRSGELFF. CDR3 nucleotides: TGTGCCATCAGTGCCCCCGGGACAGGGCGGTCGGGGGAGCTGTTTTTT.

This clonotype has a handful of counts. V and J are TRBV20-1 and TRBJ1-5; 12 nucleotides line up with TRBD1. Germline V gene lookup returns CDR1 DFQATT and CDR2 SNEGSKA (reference sequence). This CDR3 has 17 amino acids. J was trimmed by 0 bases and V by 5 bases; bases with no gene match: 8. The CDR3 loop is CSAEPRDRGHSNQPQHF. As DNA, the CDR3 is TGCAGTGCTGAGCCCCGGGACAGGGGGCATAGCAATCAGCCCCAGCATTTT.

This clonotype was counted a few times. The J gene is TRBJ2-1, the V gene TRBV10-2, with D unresolved. CDR3 length equals 13 residues. The germline gives CDR1 WSHSY, CDR2 SAAADI. The V end was cut by 5 bases, the J end by 7 bases, with 12 bases between. CDR3 DNA sequence: TGCGCCAGCAGTCTACATGGGAAGAATGAGCAGTTCTTC. Residues: CASSLHGKNEQFF.

The rearrangement joins TRBV29-1 to TRBJ2-7; TRBD2 agrees at 13 bases. Germline trimming cut 3 bases from V and 3 bases from J; bases unmatched to any gene: 2. Germline CDR1 reads SQVTM; CDR2 reads ANQGSEA. This CDR3 spans 14 amino acids. The CDR3 is CSVDGLAGVYEQYF. CDR3 DNA sequence: TGCAGCGTTGATGGACTAGCGGGAGTCTACGAGCAGTACTTC.

This clonotype was recorded many times. This chain connects TRBV5-1 to TRBJ2-1; D is unclear. The germline V and J ends were trimmed by 2 bases and 6 bases, with 3 bases remaining between them. Germline CDR1 reads SGHRS; CDR2 reads YFSETQ. The length of the CDR3 is 11 residues. CDR3 in amino acids: CASSFRNEQFF. CDR3 in DNA: TGCGCCAGCAGCTTTCGCAATGAGCAGTTCTTC.

The gene calls are TRBV5-1 and TRBJ2-7; the match to TRBD1 covers 7 bases. The CDR3 runs 15 residues. Germline CDR1 reads SGHRS; CDR2 reads YFSETQ. V shed 2 bases and J 2 bases; nucleotides not matched to a gene: 7. CDR3 sequence: CASSFGTERTYEQYF. The CDR3 DNA reads as TGCGCCAGCAGCTTCGGGACAGAAAGGACCTACGAGCAGTACTTC.

The chain joins TRBV27 to TRBJ2-7; 7 bases map to TRBD1. Germline trimming cut 5 bases from V and 3 bases from J; bases unmatched to any gene: 7. The germline V gene encodes CDR1 MNHEY and CDR2 SMNVEV (reference sequence). The CDR3 has 14 amino acids. This CDR3 reads CASSRWDSLYEQYF. The CDR3 region has the DNA TGTGCCAGCAGTCGATGGGACAGCCTCTACGAGCAGTACTTC.